This passage covers 6 T cell receptor beta chains from one sample sequenced in a study of read filtering for tumor transcriptome and immune sequencing. Molecular barcoded adaptors covering alpha/delta and beta/gamma chains were used on around 370 ng RNA. TCRdb re-called the reads with MiXCR, one entry per CDR3 protein. The profile shows roughly 46,000 distinct CDR3 sequences, roughly 12% of them singletons. Sequencing used a population of CD138-negative cells sorted from bone marrow. Receptors originate from a donor over 35 with multiple myeloma.

About this clonotype: A clone one base away is much larger, so this may be a read error. The chain couples TRBV20-1 to TRBJ1-2; D remains ambiguous. The length of the CDR3 is 16 residues. Germline assignment: CDR1 DFQATT and CDR2 SNEGSKA (reference sequence). The CDR3, as DNA: TGCAGTGCTAGAGATTACTCGGGCAGGAGGAATGATGGCTACGCCTTC. It encodes CSARDYSGRRNDGYAF.

This clonotype appeared many times. The V and J genes are TRBV7-2 and TRBJ1-1, with a weak D call TRBD1 (6 bases). This CDR3 region has 13 residues. Per germline, CDR1 SGHTA and CDR2 FQGNSA. Trimming cost V 3 bases and J 8 bases, with 13 bases left between them. CDR3 region: CASSFKGGSEAFF. The CDR3 bases are TGTGCCAGCAGCTTCAAGGGGGGCTCCGAAGCTTTCTTT.

This clonotype is medium-sized (0.01 to 0.1%) within its sample. V and J are TRBV12-3 or TRBV12-4 and TRBJ2-1; tentatively, D is TRBD1 or TRBD2 (5 bases each). CDR3 length equals 14 residues. Trimming pared 6 bases from V and 0 bases from J, leaving 9 bases between. The CDR3 region is CASSRGGSYNEQFF. In DNA form, the CDR3 reads TGTGCCAGCAGCCGTGGGGGCTCCTACAATGAGCAGTTCTTC.

There are many counts of this clonotype. The chain is built from TRBV18 and TRBJ2-1, with 7 nucleotides matching TRBD2. With 4 bases clipped from V and 7 bases from J, the junction kept 13 bases outside the gene matches. CDR3 length: 16 amino acids. Germline lookup yields CDR1 KGHSH and CDR2 LQKENI. The CDR3 sequence is CASSRIASGGGNEQFF. The CDR3 DNA reads as TGTGCCAGCTCACGAATCGCTAGCGGAGGAGGAAATGAGCAGTTCTTC.

This clonotype was recorded at least ten times. It may be a read error: a sequence one base away is much more abundant. This chain links TRBV3-1 with TRBJ2-1, with 10 bases identical to TRBD2. CDR3 length: 15 amino acids. Germline CDR1 and CDR2: LGHDT and YNNKEL (reference sequence). The CDR3 region is CASSQLAGVYNGQFF. Here the CDR3 DNA reads TGTGCCAGCAGCCAACTAGCGGGAGTTTATAATGGGCAGTTCTTC.

At least ten counts were recorded for this clonotype. J is TRBJ2-2 and V is TRBV2; no clear D gene. Trimming shortened V by 7 bases and J by 1 base, and 25 bases separated the two germline ends. The germline V gene has CDR1 SNHLY and CDR2 FYNNEI. The CDR3 sequence is 19 residues long. The CDR3 sequence: CASKGTSLRTPLNTGELFF. As DNA, the CDR3 is TGTGCCAGCAAAGGAACCTCCCTCCGCACCCCGCTGAACACCGGGGAGCTGTTTTTT.